This record concerns one TCR beta chain sequence. Its cognate antigen has yet to be identified. No base quality information exists; no much larger clone differs at one position. The data stem from a study of cytomegalovirus exposure and HLA in healthy donors (dated by TCRdb to 2016 to 2017). For context, the study as a whole: An earlier analysis of some 600 of the donors reported roughly 300 Gb of sequence data and around 120 million unique TCR beta sequences obtained from about 179 million T cells. The study aimed to test whether signatures of past pathogen exposure could be identified by cataloging public T cell receptors. An early release that covered about 600 HLA-typed donors contained around 300 gigabases of sequencing data and around 85 million unique TCR sequences. To study patterns of TCR occurrence, a later analysis re-analyzed previously published TCR beta repertoires from around 700 donors and added high-resolution HLA genotyping. In the later analysis, no new phenotypic data were used to find candidate immune exposures; instead, reliance was placed on TCR beta sequences and their occurrence across donors. Alongside the repertoire data, information on donor age, sex, ethnicity and CMV serostatus was compiled. Roughly five DR-DQ haplotypes were treated as single units for association and clustering because of strong linkage in the cohort. HLA typing covered class I and class II loci at four-digit resolution. To predict cytomegalovirus infection status, the study brought together high-throughput TCR immunosequencing, statistical association of individual TCRs with disease status, and machine learning. Typing coverage differed by locus: A, B, C, DRB1 and DQB1 were typed in roughly 629-630 donors, DQA1 in about 510, DPA1 in over 600, and DPB1 in roughly 470. The study used immunosequencing to profile the T cell repertoires of approximately 690 subjects and linked those repertoires to cytomegalovirus serostatus. An earlier analysis of 587 of the donors used high-throughput TCR beta sequencing to judge whether each TCR beta V gene segment behaved as functional or pseudogenic. Along with the approximately 600-subject first cohort, a separate validation cohort of 120 different subjects was used. All discovery cohort repertoires had been generated on a single sequencing platform. Across approximately 400 genotyped donors of the cohort, an average of about 250,000 unique TCR beta nucleotide sequences per donor were sequenced, and 15% to 20% of those sequences were non-productive. Genome-wide SNP genotypes for about 60% of the roughly 700 donors were used in a later genetic analysis, which treated that subset as a discovery cohort. Of the approximately 400 genotyped donors, about 84% fell in the genetic ancestry cluster associated with self-reported Caucasian donors. Broader findings and caveats from the paper: Compared with the approximately 600-donor mean, donors in an Asian-associated ancestry cluster had fewer N-insertions in productive TCRs, according to a later genetic analysis. Linkage disequilibrium might explain the correlated functional status among segregating V segments, but an unknown experimental factor could not be excluded. A further reported finding was that TCR beta sequences accurately predicted the HLA-A and HLA-B alleles for most subjects in the first cohort. The classifier was reported to diagnose cytomegalovirus status with high specificity and sensitivity in both the original and validation cohorts. Some IMGT-functional V segments, including TRBV6-2 and TRBV6-3, could not be told apart with the 87-base-pair reads, so those segments were excluded. In vitro tests confirmed that three of the cytomegalovirus-associated TCR beta chains recognize cytomegalovirus antigens. CMV serostatus was the only immune exposure information available for the cohort. The authors suggested that the approach could potentially be generalized to other disease states and immunological phenotypes. Specific HLA alleles were associated with 16,951 TCR beta sequences at a false discovery rate of 0.05 in a later analysis. In a later analysis, most CMV-associated TCR beta chains were found to appear HLA-restricted, with HLA associations seemingly driven largely by CMV exposure. The presence/absence analyses assumed that sequencing depth was roughly uniform across donors, and that assumption may not be true. Only TCR beta chains were sequenced in this cohort, and the absence of alpha or paired-chain data limited detectable features. In an earlier analysis of more than 450 of the donors, most TCR beta V segments were observed in productive rearrangements about 87% or about 30% of the time, broadly matching IMGT annotations. According to a later analysis, TCR association rates differed among HLA loci, with DRB1 alleles showing the most associated TCRs and HLA-C alleles showing the fewest. Assigning TCR associations to individual alleles was difficult when HLA alleles, especially DR and DQ, strongly co-occurred. In a later analysis, HLA-associated TCR beta chains were found to be more clonally expanded and to have lower generation probabilities than equally common non-associated chains. The study listed 164 TCR beta chains as associated with cytomegalovirus. A cluster of highly shared sequence variants was judged likely to be a technical artifact of the sequencing pipeline. Most TCR sequences were seen in very few donors, while some public TCRs were found in many individuals. A later genetic analysis associated a missense DCLRE1C variant with V-gene and J-gene trimming of TCR beta chains, and an independent cohort replicated the association. HLA typing was unavailable for some donors at each locus, so association tests used only the typed subset. According to a later analysis, parvovirus B19, influenza, CMV and Epstein-Barr virus appeared linked to several top co-occurrence clusters. The earlier analysis of about 600 of the donors excluded about 16 rarely observed V segments, including chromosome 9 orphons, because counts were too low.

The cohort consisted of some 670 healthy bone marrow donors. Cohort members were all nominally healthy when sampled, although unrecorded immune exposures were likely present. The donor was CMV seronegative and was included in the group of several hundred seronegative cohort members. Each donor provided a peripheral blood sample, and peripheral blood mononuclear cells were used for TCR beta sequencing. Genomic DNA extraction from the blood cell samples was performed with the Qiagen DNeasy Blood Extraction Kit. Between the V and J ends, shortened by 3 bases and 4 bases respectively, the junction contains 14 bases. Its CDR3 holds 15 amino acids, cysteine through phenylalanine. Left in the record is the CDR3 DNA by itself, 45 bases read in frame from the first base. The germline V gene supplies CDR1 SNHLY and CDR2 FYNNEI. The method behind the library was the immunoSEQ multiplex PCR assay. For the multiplex PCR, a mixture combining 60 forward primers for TCR Vbeta segments and 13 reverse primers for TCR Jbeta segments was used. Amplification of the CDR3 region of rearranged TCR beta genes was performed with a multiplex PCR assay on genomic DNA. The Illumina HiSeq System was used to sequence the amplified TCR beta libraries as 87-base-pair reads. In the authors' own workflow: Across the roughly 700 repertoires, a later analysis counted tens of millions of unique TCR beta chains, roughly 11 million of which were shared by at least two donors. A nearest-neighbor algorithm error-corrected the raw reads and collapsed the reads into unique sequences, merging closely related sequences to remove PCR and sequencing errors. CDR3 sequences were aligned to IMGT reference sequences to assign V, D and J gene segments. For a sequence to be retained, at least a six-nucleotide match to both a V gene segment and a J gene segment was required. Rearrangements were classified as productive when the CDR3 lacked stop codons and remained in frame with V and J, and all other rearrangements were classified as non-productive. Following IMGT convention, CDR3 was defined as the stretch from the second conserved V-encoded cysteine to the conserved J-encoded phenylalanine. In an earlier analysis of around 640 of the donors, sequences lacking an unambiguous match to a single V gene segment were excluded. An earlier analysis of 500 to 600 of the donors classified V segments as functional when productive rearrangements were above 56.7% and as segregating when the standard deviation between donors was above 5%. A statistical classification framework was built for diagnosing cytomegalovirus status from the catalog of TCR beta chain sequences. In a later analysis, V and J genes were assigned by comparing TCR nucleotide sequences against IMGT/GENE-DB human TR gene sequences. The TCRdist pipeline was used in a later analysis to assign CDR3 sequences and most-parsimonious VDJ recombination scenarios. In a later analysis, every TCR beta chain was defined by the combination of its CDR3 amino acid sequence and its V-gene family, and reads without a unique V-gene family were dropped. As a way to deal with suspected cross-contamination and a sequencing artifact, a later analysis dropped 500 to 700 nucleotide sequences that were highly shared and had low generation probability. For each public chain, a later analysis derived a clonal expansion index from normalized ranks of inferred template counts within each repertoire. In a later analysis, generation probabilities were computed with a VDJ recombination model fitted to out-of-frame rearrangements, and the resulting probabilities were checked against IGoR. In a later analysis, TCR-TCR, TCR-HLA and TCR-CMV co-occurrence was scored with hypergeometric tests, and a repertoire-size bias correction was applied to TCR pairs. To estimate false discovery rates, a later analysis permuted the HLA or CMV assignments 20 times. In a later analysis, co-occurring TCRs were grouped with DBSCAN, and TCRdist sequence similarity was added when clustering was performed within HLA-allele-positive subsets. Co-occurrence clustering excluded repertoires with fewer than 30,000 or more than 120,000 public chains, plus five with anomalous nucleotide sharing. Not all clones reach the TCRdb copy of this immuneACCESS table, which keeps in-frame sequences only. Checked studies attribute under half of the gap to unresolved V genes and leave the rest unexplained. D and trimming were read from the DNA, whereas the V and J calls and clone size are those reported in that table. The sample table lists approximately 130,000 clones, roughly 79% of them with a count of one. The top ten clonotypes cover around 1.9% of the sample.

The chain uses TRBV2 and TRBJ2-3, and the D gene may be TRBD2, 5 bases matching. The receptor was isolated from a woman between 40 and 50 years old in good health and CMV-seronegative. Material for sequencing was PBMCs. The DNA is TGTGCCAGCAGTGACTCGGGGATCAGCGCAGATACGCAGTATTTT. Translated, it reads CASSDSGISADTQYF.